Below, 26 T cell receptor beta chains from the same sample are listed, as sequenced in a study of control samples from healthy donors and cancer patients. Measured with immunoSEQ multiplex PCR; TCRdb has only the in-frame clones, and not every one. The sample records 390,000 or so clones, roughly 90% being singletons. What was sequenced was PBMCs. The receptors were sampled from a man in his forties with head and neck cancer.

The CDR3 is CASKTDLQGNYGYTF. The DNA of the CDR3 is TGTGCCAGCAAAACCGACCTTCAGGGGAACTATGGCTACACCTTC. The rearrangement links TRBV2 to TRBJ1-2; D is possibly TRBD1 (6 bases). The length of the CDR3 is 15 residues. Germline CDR1 and CDR2: SNHLY and FYNNEI. V was shortened by 7 bases and J by 2 bases, with 17 bases between the two germline ends. Drawing the rest from reference TRBV2 and TRBJ1-2, the complete variable domain is EPEVTQTPSHQVTQMGQEVILRCVPISNHLYFYWYRQILGQKVEFLVSFYNNEISEKSEIFDDQFSVERPDGSNFTLKIRSTKLEDSAMYFCASKTDLQGNYGYTFGSGTRLTVV.

V is TRBV4-1 and J is TRBJ2-7; D possibly uses TRBD1 or TRBD2 (5 bases each). CDR3 length: 12 residues. CDR1 is MGHRA, CDR2 YSYEKL, per germline. Trimming pared 3 bases from V and 4 bases from J, leaving 7 bases between. DNA of the CDR3: TGCGCCAGCAGCCAGGGGGAATACGAGCAGTACTTC. As protein: CASSQGEYEQYF.

J is TRBJ1-3 and V is TRBV6-2 or TRBV6-3; no reliable D call. CDR1 is MNHEY, CDR2 SVGEGT, per germline. Trimming pared 0 bases from V and 0 bases from J, leaving 12 bases between. This CDR3 spans 17 amino acids. In DNA form, the CDR3 reads TGTGCCAGCAGTTACTCGAGAGGTCTTAACTCTGGAAACACCATATATTTT. Amino acids: CASSYSRGLNSGNTIYF.

The rearrangement links TRBV11-2 to TRBJ2-1; TRBD1 or TRBD2 may be the D gene (5 bases each). V was shortened by 5 bases and J by 2 bases, with 13 bases between the two germline ends. CDR1 is SGHAT and CDR2 is FQNNGV in the germline V gene. The length of the CDR3 is 15 residues. The CDR3: CASSVRDPTYNEQFF. CDR3 DNA sequence: TGTGCCAGCAGCGTCCGGGACCCGACCTACAATGAGCAGTTCTTC.

This chain uses TRBV27 with TRBJ2-7, with D hard to call. Germline CDR1 MNHEY, CDR2 SMNVEV (reference sequence). This CDR3 is built from 15 residues. Trimming cost V 5 bases and J 2 bases, with 16 bases left between them. CDR3 residues: CASSPPLRNPYEQYF. The CDR3 DNA reads TGTGCCAGCAGTCCCCCTCTTAGAAATCCCTACGAGCAGTACTTC.

The V call is TRBV28, the J call TRBJ1-5; the D is unclear. V lost 7 bases to trimming and J lost 0 bases, with 10 bases between them. Germline V gene data show CDR1 as MDHEN and CDR2 as SYDVKM. This CDR3 is 14 amino acids long. CDR3 sequence (DNA): TGTGCCAGCACTGGGATTTATAGCAATCAGCCCCAGCATTTT. Amino acids: CASTGIYSNQPQHF.

V usage is TRBV5-1 and J usage is TRBJ2-3; D is ambiguous. V gave up 7 bases and J gave up 3 bases, with 24 bases separating them. Germline V gene sequence: CDR1 SGHRS, CDR2 YFSETQ. CDR3 length equals 17 residues. The CDR3 protein is CASGEPRTAARTDTQYF. CDR3 DNA: TGCGCCAGCGGGGAACCCCGTACTGCTGCTCGAACAGATACGCAGTATTTT.

The chain is built from TRBV27 and TRBJ1-1, with TRBD1 matching over 10 bases. With 6 bases clipped from V and 10 bases from J, the junction kept 5 bases outside the gene matches. In germline, CDR1 is MNHEY, CDR2 SMNVEV (reference sequence). This CDR3 is 12 amino acids long. The chain's CDR3 is CASRTGGIGAFF. The CDR3 coding sequence is TGTGCCAGCAGGACAGGGGGCATTGGAGCTTTCTTT.

This rearrangement joins TRBV6-6 to TRBJ1-6; TRBD1 might be the D (5 bases). The germline CDR1 and CDR2 sequences are MNHNY and SVGAGI (reference sequence). V was shortened by 0 bases and J by 10 bases, with 16 bases between the two germline ends. This CDR3 comprises 16 residues. CDR3 region: CASSYSSKIEGSPLHF. DNA for the CDR3: TGTGCCAGCAGTTACTCGAGTAAGATAGAGGGGTCACCCCTCCACTTT.

V and J are TRBV5-1 and TRBJ2-1, with TRBD2 identical over 14 bases. The ends lost 7 bases at V and 8 bases at J; junction bases unmatched: 8. The CDR3 is made up of 15 amino acids. Germline V lookup: CDR1 SGHRS, CDR2 YFSETQ. This CDR3 is CASGSGLAGVDEQFF. In DNA form, the CDR3 reads TGCGCCAGCGGGTCGGGACTAGCGGGAGTTGATGAGCAGTTCTTC.

The gene calls are TRBV28 and TRBJ1-1; perhaps TRBD1 as D (6 bases). V was pared by 8 bases and J by 3 bases, with 13 bases between. The V gene's germline CDR1 is MDHEN and CDR2 SYDVKM. The CDR3 length is 13 residues. CDR3 nucleotide sequence: TGTGCCAGCGAAGGGGGGATCTACACTGAAGCTTTCTTT. Encoded protein: CASEGGIYTEAFF.

In its sample, this clone was seen once. The chain combines TRBV4-2 with TRBJ2-5; D gene ambiguous. The CDR3 totals 15 residues. With 1 base removed from V and 3 bases from J, the gap between germline ends came to 12 bases. Looked up from germline, CDR1 is LGHNA and CDR2 is YNFKEQ. In DNA, the CDR3 is TGTGCCAGCAGCCAAGTGAGCCGGAGAGAAGAGACCCAGTACTTC. Amino acids: CASSQVSRREETQYF.

The CDR3 loop is CASSRDRVGAFF. DNA of the CDR3: TGTGCCAGCAGCCGTGACAGGGTTGGAGCTTTCTTT. The rearrangement links TRBV5-6 to TRBJ1-1; 7 positions match TRBD1. V lost 4 bases and J lost 10; bases outside the gene matches: 7. Germline lookup yields CDR1 SGHDT and CDR2 YYEEEE. This CDR3 is built from 12 residues.

The chain employs TRBV13 and TRBJ2-5; possibly TRBD2 for D (7 bases). V gave up 2 bases and J gave up 5 bases, with 15 bases separating them. This CDR3 spans 15 amino acids. The germline gives CDR1 PRHDT, CDR2 FYEKMQ (reference sequence). CDR3 sequence reads: CASSLSASGQETQYF. The CDR3 coding sequence is TGTGCCAGCAGCTTATCGGCTAGCGGACAGGAGACCCAGTACTTC. The full variable domain, in which reference TRBV13 and TRBJ2-5 provide the parts outside the CDR3, is AAGVIQSPRHLIKEKRETATLKCYPIPRHDTVYWYQQGPGQDPQFLISFYEKMQSDKGSIPDRFSAQQFSDYHSELNMSSLELGDSALYFCASSLSASGQETQYFGPGTRLLVL.

Note on this clone: Other DNA sequences in this specimen translate into the identical CDR3. The chain links TRBV5-1 to TRBJ1-1; D is unresolved. The CDR3 covers 14 residues. CDR1 and CDR2 (germline): SGHRS, YFSETQ. Trimming removed 1 base at V and 1 base at J, with 8 bases between. The CDR3 region has the DNA TGCGCCAGCAGCTTGTTTGGCGAGAACACTGAAGCTTTCTTT. Protein sequence: CASSLFGENTEAFF.

This sequence joins TRBV5-1 and TRBJ2-7, with 10 positions matching TRBD2. V lost 4 bases, J lost 3 bases, and 7 bases stayed unmatched. The CDR3 runs 15 residues. Germline V gene data show CDR1 as SGHRS and CDR2 as YFSETQ. CDR3 bases: TGCGCCAGCAGCGAGGCTAGCGGGGGTATCTACGAGCAGTACTTC. Protein sequence: CASSEASGGIYEQYF.

The chain employs TRBV28 and TRBJ2-1; D gene ambiguous. The ends were cut back, 6 bases at V and 0 bases at J, with 15 bases in the middle. Germline loops: CDR1 MDHEN, CDR2 SYDVKM. CDR3 length equals 16 residues. CDR3 residues: CASRDRTARSYNEQFF. CDR3 nucleotides: TGTGCCAGCAGAGATCGCACGGCTCGCTCCTACAATGAGCAGTTCTTC.

DNA of the CDR3: TGTGCCAGCAGTCCCTCGGGGGGGACTGAAGCTTTCTTT. Translated: CASSPSGGTEAFF. The chain has TRBV28 and TRBJ1-1, with TRBD1 as a possible D gene (5 bases). V was trimmed by 5 bases and J by 5 bases, leaving 12 bases between them. This CDR3 contains 13 residues. From germline, CDR1 is MDHEN and CDR2 SYDVKM.

Points on this clone: At one end the junction does not follow the germline gene, possibly because of a read error. The chain links TRBV6-1 to TRBJ2-2; TRBD1 aligns across 9 bases. This CDR3 is built from 15 residues. The V gene's germline CDR1 is MNHNS and CDR2 SASEGT. The DNA for the CDR3 is TGTGCCAGCGGTGAACAGGGGGCAATCACCGGGGAGCTGTTTTTT. It specifies CASGEQGAITGELFF.

The chain combines TRBV7-8 with TRBJ1-1, with a weak D call TRBD1 (5 bases). The V end was cut by 6 bases, the J end by 0 bases, with 8 bases between. Germline V gives CDR1 SGHVS, CDR2 FQNEAQ. This CDR3 is built from 13 residues. Here the CDR3 reads CASRIQVNTEAFF. As DNA, the CDR3 is TGTGCCAGCAGGATACAGGTGAACACTGAAGCTTTCTTT.

This chain joins TRBV28 and TRBJ2-7, with 10 bases matching TRBD1. The germline V gene has CDR1 MDHEN and CDR2 SYDVKM. The trim removed 5 bases at V and 2 bases at J, leaving 3 bases unmatched. This CDR3 contains 14 residues. The chain's CDR3 is CASSDGTGAYEQYF. CDR3 DNA: TGTGCCAGCAGTGACGGGACAGGGGCCTACGAGCAGTACTTC. Drawing the rest from reference TRBV28 and TRBJ2-7, the complete variable domain is DVKVTQSSRYLVKRTGEKVFLECVQDMDHENMFWYRQDPGLGLRLIYFSYDVKMKEKGDIPEGYSVSREKKERFSLILESASTNQTSMYLCASSDGTGAYEQYFGPGTRLTVT.

This chain links TRBV28 with TRBJ2-7; possibly TRBD2 for D (7 bases). Between the trimmed V and J ends, which lost 4 bases and 2 bases, there was a span of 15 bases. This CDR3 has 15 amino acids. Germline V gene sequence: CDR1 MDHEN, CDR2 SYDVKM. The CDR3 loop reads CASSSRGALAYEQYF. CDR3 DNA sequence: TGTGCCAGCAGTTCCCGGGGGGCCCTGGCCTACGAGCAGTACTTC.

The genes are TRBV9 and TRBJ2-3, with D hard to call. The length of the CDR3 is 16 residues. Trimming took off 1 base at V and 0 bases at J, with 12 bases between the two ends. Germline loops: CDR1 SGDLS, CDR2 YYNGEE. CDR3 loop: CASSVSRRPSTDTQYF. The CDR3 coding sequence is TGTGCCAGCAGCGTATCGAGGAGACCTAGCACAGATACGCAGTATTTT.

The J gene is TRBJ1-6, the V gene TRBV6-5; 7 nucleotides agree with TRBD1. The germline V gene encodes CDR1 MNHEY and CDR2 SVGAGI. Trimming cost V 7 bases and J 7 bases; bases outside gene matches: 4. The CDR3 has 13 residues. The CDR3 protein is CASNRGANSPLHF. For the CDR3, the DNA is TGTGCCAGCAACAGGGGCGCGAATTCACCCCTCCACTTT.

This rearrangement joins TRBV5-8 to TRBJ1-1; unclear D gene. Trimming removed 2 bases from V and 9 bases from J, with 8 bases in between. Germline V gives CDR1 SGHTS, CDR2 YDEGEE. This CDR3 spans 11 amino acids. CDR3 coding DNA: TGTGCCAGCAGCTTAGTAGACCAAGCTTTCTTT. As protein: CASSLVDQAFF.

This clone came up a few times. The gene calls are TRBV6-6 and TRBJ2-2; perhaps TRBD2 as D (6 bases). Germline CDR1 MNHNY, CDR2 SVGAGI (reference sequence). V lost 7 bases, J lost 1 base, and 10 bases lay in between. CDR3 length: 14 amino acids. The CDR3 nucleotides are TGTGCCAGCAAAGGGGACTGGAACACCGGGGAGCTGTTTTTT. Amino acid sequence: CASKGDWNTGELFF.